This T cell receptor (beta chain) was observed in a study of T cell responses to AZD1222 COVID-19 vaccine. General study points: Donors were mostly white British, more females; clonal diversity possibly underestimated. Seropositivity was recorded at baseline in only six AZD1222 recipients. Increased Spike-specific TCR breadth and depth were observed after two AZD1222 doses. Vaccine-associated CD4 TCRs ranged over spike, dominating at 160-218 and 743-854.

CDR1 and CDR2 from the germline V gene are SEHNR and FQNEAQ (reference sequence). Trimming at V came to 2 bases and at J to 7 bases, leaving 6 bases not matched to a gene. The CDR3 has 16 amino acids. Sequenced by immunoSEQ multiplex PCR; TCRdb stores in-frame clones only, minus some. The data show some 130,000 clones, approximately 85% seen once. A remark on this clone: Its antigen is not identified.

The TCR sequence derives from an adult in good health. The sequences come from peripheral blood, collected on day 0 of MenACWY control vaccination. The rearrangement uses TRBV7-9 and TRBJ1-6, with 9 bases that match TRBD1. The CDR3 is CASSLRGGQGNSPLHF. The CDR3 bases are TGTGCCAGCAGCTTAAGGGGCGGACAGGGGAATTCACCCCTCCACTTT. Full variable domain (missing parts from reference TRBV7-9 and TRBJ1-6): DTGVSQNPRHKITKRGQNVTFRCDPISEHNRLYWYRQTLGQGPEFLTYFQNEAQLEKSRLLSDRFSAERPKGSFSTLEIQRTEQGDSAMYLCASSLRGGQGNSPLHFGNGTRLTVT.